These T cell receptor beta chains were read from a single sample in a study of cytomegalovirus exposure and HLA in healthy donors. TCRdb's table, derived via immunoSEQ multiplex PCR, lists solely in-frame clones and lacks some. This sample has roughly 150,000 clones, with under 90% found just once. Sequencing used PBMCs. Every receptor here comes from a male donor in good health and CMV-seronegative. The CDR3 runs from the conserved cysteine through the conserved F or W. Fields, in order: V gene, D gene, J gene, clone size, CDR3 DNA, CDR3 protein. The D gene is left open where the match is weak. Expanded clones get a size class; other rows say once, few or many, or leave the size out.

TRBV28,.,TRBJ2-2,few,TGTGCCAGCAGTTTTGCAAATTGGGGCGCCGGGGAGCTGTTTTTT,CASSFANWGAGELFF
TRBV4-2,.,TRBJ2-7,.,TGTGCCAGCAACCAGGGGGAGGGCTCTTCCGAGCAGTACTTC,CASNQGEGSSEQYF
TRBV7-7,TRBD2,TRBJ2-1,.,TGTGCCAGCAGCTTAGGGCTAGCGGGGAACAATGAGCAGTTCTTC,CASSLGLAGNNEQFF
TRBV13,.,TRBJ2-7,.,TGTGCCAGCAGCTCTAGGGTGACAGTTCCCTACGAGCAGTACTTC,CASSSRVTVPYEQYF
TRBV7-3,TRBD2,TRBJ2-1,once,TGTGCCAGCAGCACCAGAACTAGCGGTCGCGATGAGCAGTTCTTC,CASSTRTSGRDEQFF
TRBV7-2,.,TRBJ2-1,.,TGTGCCAGCAGCTCCCTCCTGGGCAGCAATGAGCAGTTCTTC,CASSSLLGSNEQFF
TRBV27,.,TRBJ1-1,.,TGTGCCAGCAGTTTGTGGAGGGAGGGGACTGAAGCTTTCTTT,CASSLWREGTEAFF
TRBV19,TRBD1,TRBJ1-1,.,TGTGCCAGTAGTATAGGGACAGGGAATGAAGCTTTCTTT,CASSIGTGNEAFF
TRBV4-1,TRBD2,TRBJ2-7,once,TGCGCCAGCAGCCAGACGGGCGGGAGCTCCTACGAGCAGTACTTC,CASSQTGGSSYEQYF
TRBV12-5,TRBD2,TRBJ2-1,.,TGTGCTAGTGCCCTGAGCGGGGCATCCTACAATGAGCAGTTCTTC,CASALSGASYNEQFF
TRBV7-2,TRBD1,TRBJ1-2,.,TGTGCCAGCAGCATACAGGGGGCGGGTGGCTACACCTTC,CASSIQGAGGYTF
TRBV28,.,TRBJ1-2,.,TGTGCCAGCAGCATCGACAGAAACTATGGCTACACCTTC,CASSIDRNYGYTF
TRBV7-9,.,TRBJ2-2,once,TGTGCCATACAGAGGGAGACCGGGGAGCTGTTTTTT,CAIQRETGELFF
TRBV28,.,TRBJ2-7,.,TGTGCCAGCAGCTCCCCCACAGGGAACTACGAGCAGTACTTC,CASSSPTGNYEQYF
TRBV11-2,.,TRBJ2-7,once,TGTGCCAGCAGCCCACGACAGGACACCTACGAGCAGTACTTC,CASSPRQDTYEQYF
TRBV18,.,TRBJ2-3,once,TGTGCCAGCTCACAAGTGGCCAGGGGCACAGATACGCAGTATTTT,CASSQVARGTDTQYF
TRBV27,TRBD1,TRBJ2-7,few,TGTGCCAGCAGTTCAGCCGGGACAGGAGTATACGAGCAGTACTTC,CASSSAGTGVYEQYF
TRBV9,TRBD2,TRBJ2-5,once,TGTGCCAGCAGCGTAGCTCCGGGAGGGCTAGAGACCCAGTACTTC,CASSVAPGGLETQYF
TRBV9,TRBD1,TRBJ2-7,.,TGTGCCAGCAGCGTGGGTAGTCGACAGGGGGACGAGCAGTACTTC,CASSVGSRQGDEQYF
TRBV10-3,.,TRBJ2-1,.,TGTGCCATCAGAGGGGGTAACTACAATGAGCAGTTCTTC,CAIRGGNYNEQFF
TRBV29-1,TRBD2,TRBJ2-1,.,TGCAGCCTCCCCGGGGGGGGGTCCTACAATGAGCAGTTCTTC,CSLPGGGSYNEQFF
TRBV9,.,TRBJ2-1,.,TGTGCCAGCAGCGTAGTCGGGAGAGCGTCCTACAATGAGCAGTTCTTC,CASSVVGRASYNEQFF
TRBV5-6,.,TRBJ2-7,.,TGTGCCAGCAGCTTAGACAGAGCCTACGAGCAGTACTTC,CASSLDRAYEQYF
TRBV7-9,.,TRBJ2-7,.,TGTGCCAGCAGCCCCGTCAGGGCCCCCTACGAGCAGTACTTC,CASSPVRAPYEQYF
TRBV11-3,TRBD1,TRBJ2-7,.,TGTGCCAGCAGCTTAGCAGGGGGCTCCTACGAGCAGTACTTC,CASSLAGGSYEQYF
TRBV6-6,TRBD1,TRBJ1-2,.,TGTGCCAGCTTTTGGACAGGGGGTAGTAGCTATGGCTACACCTTC,CASFWTGGSSYGYTF
TRBV5-1,TRBD2,TRBJ2-7,.,TGCGCCAGCAGCCCGAGCCGTAGCGGGTCAAGATACGAGCAGTACTTC,CASSPSRSGSRYEQYF
TRBV7-3,.,TRBJ1-1,.,TGTGCCAGCAGCTTCGCAGGGAACGAACGCACTGAAGCTTTCTTT,CASSFAGNERTEAFF
TRBV5-5,TRBD1,TRBJ1-1,.,TGTGCCAGCAGCTTGAGTGGAAAGGACAGGGGAGCTTTCTTT,CASSLSGKDRGAFF
TRBV7-2,TRBD2,TRBJ2-5,.,TGTGCCAGCAGCTCTAGCGGGAGGGCGGGTGAGACCCAGTACTTC,CASSSSGRAGETQYF
TRBV4-2,TRBD2,TRBJ2-7,.,TGTGCCAGCAGCCGGATAGCGGGAGGGTTCGAAGAGCAGTACTTC,CASSRIAGGFEEQYF
TRBV7-2,TRBD2,TRBJ2-1,.,TGTGCCAGCAGACCGCGGGCCGTTAGCGGGAGGGAGAATGAGCAGTTCTTC,CASRPRAVSGRENEQFF
TRBV9,TRBD2,TRBJ2-1,.,TGTGCCAGCAGCGTCCTAGCGGGGCTCTACAATGAGCAGTTCTTC,CASSVLAGLYNEQFF
TRBV9,TRBD1,TRBJ1-1,.,TGTGCCAGCAGCCCAGGGGGGTTTAGGGGTTTAGCTTTCTTT,CASSPGGFRGLAFF
TRBV29-1,TRBD2,TRBJ2-7,.,TGCAGCGTTGATGGGACTACTTCCTACGAGCAGTACTTC,CSVDGTTSYEQYF
TRBV6-5,.,TRBJ1-1,.,TGTGCCAGCAGTTACGCGAGAGACAGTGAGAACACTGAAGCTTTCTTT,CASSYARDSENTEAFF
TRBV5-1,.,TRBJ2-1,.,TGCGCCAGCAGCTTTGGCGGTAGCTCCTACAATGAGCAGTTCTTC,CASSFGGSSYNEQFF
TRBV28,.,TRBJ1-2,few,TGTGCCAGCAGTCCCCCGGGGGAGAGGAATGGCTACACCTTC,CASSPPGERNGYTF
TRBV5-6,.,TRBJ2-7,few,TGTGCCAGCAGCTTGTGGGCAGGGGCGGCCTACGAGCAGTACTTC,CASSLWAGAAYEQYF
TRBV27,TRBD1,TRBJ1-2,.,TGTGCCAGCAGTCCAACAGGGGGAGGAGGCGGCTACACCTTC,CASSPTGGGGGYTF
TRBV9,TRBD1,TRBJ1-4,.,TGTGCCAGTGCCGGACAGGGGGCTGAAAAACTGTTTTTT,CASAGQGAEKLFF
TRBV5-4,TRBD1,TRBJ2-3,few,TGTGCCAGCAGCTTGGAGGGGAGACAGGGGGCGTCCCAGTATTTT,CASSLEGRQGASQYF
TRBV6-1,.,TRBJ2-1,once,TGTGCCAGCAGTGATAAGAAGGGACTGTACTATTACAATGAGCAGTTCTTC,CASSDKKGLYYYNEQFF
TRBV27,.,TRBJ2-1,once,TGTGCCAGCAGTTTCAGAGGTAATGAGCAGTTCTTC,CASSFRGNEQFF
TRBV7-9,.,TRBJ2-7,.,TGTGCCAGCAGCTCCCGGGACACACTCTCCTACGAGCAGTACTTC,CASSSRDTLSYEQYF
TRBV19,.,TRBJ2-2,.,TGTGCCAGTAGAGGGTGGGAGGACTCCGGGGAGCTGTTTTTT,CASRGWEDSGELFF
TRBV30,.,TRBJ1-1,few,TGTGCCTTTGAGGGTTGGAACACTGAAGCTTTCTTT,CAFEGWNTEAFF
TRBV5-1,TRBD1,TRBJ2-6,.,TGCGCCAGCAGCTTGGTGGGGACAGGAGTCTCTGGGGCCAACGTCCTGACTTTC,CASSLVGTGVSGANVLTF
TRBV6-5,TRBD1,TRBJ1-2,once,TGTGCCAGCAGTCCCCGGACAGGGTACGTCTATGGCTACACCTTC,CASSPRTGYVYGYTF
TRBV19,TRBD1,TRBJ1-4,.,TGTGCCAGCAGTCTTTTATGGCCGGGACAGGGGGGTGAAAAACTGTTTTTT,CASSLLWPGQGGEKLFF
TRBV4-2,TRBD1,TRBJ2-4,.,TGTGCCAGCAGCCAGTCTCCAGGGGGCGAGGGCTTCGAAAACATTCAGTACTTC,CASSQSPGGEGFENIQYF
TRBV7-9,.,TRBJ2-1,.,TGTGCCAGCAGCCCAACACGGGGCTCCTACAATGAGCAGTTCTTC,CASSPTRGSYNEQFF
TRBV7-8,.,TRBJ1-3,.,TGTGCCAGCAGCTTAGTCGGGGGAAACTCTGGAAACACCATATATTTT,CASSLVGGNSGNTIYF
TRBV11-2,.,TRBJ2-1,.,TGTGCCAGCAGCTTTAATGGCAGGGTCGATGAGCAGTTCTTC,CASSFNGRVDEQFF
TRBV4-2,.,TRBJ1-1,.,TGTGCCAGCAGCTCTGGACAGAACACTGAAGCTTTCTTT,CASSSGQNTEAFF
TRBV19,TRBD2,TRBJ2-5,once,TGTGCCAGTAACATGGGGGGGGTGAACCAAGAGACCCAGTACTTC,CASNMGGVNQETQYF
TRBV5-1,.,TRBJ2-7,.,TGCGCCAGCAGCTTGGGAATCGGGACACAAATCTACGAGCAGTACTTC,CASSLGIGTQIYEQYF
TRBV11-2,.,TRBJ2-1,.,TGTGCCAGCTCCGAGATACGGGATGAGCAGTTCTTC,CASSEIRDEQFF
TRBV27,TRBD1,TRBJ2-7,.,TGTGCCAGCAGTTTAACAGGGGGCCCGTACGAGCAGTACTTC,CASSLTGGPYEQYF